Listed here is a single T cell receptor beta chain. Antigen: not known. Its ends do not fully match the called genes, so a read error is possible. Germline V CDR1 and CDR2: SEHNR, FQNEAQ (reference sequence). The CDR3 consists of 11 residues. The entry originates in a study of tumor-infiltrating lymphocytes in primary liver carcinoma. Total RNA and DNA came together from approximately 20-30 mg of bulk tissue without cell sorting. Every tumor specimen contained over 80% viable tumor cells. Priming with a constant-region primer yielded TCR beta cDNA from 500 ng total RNA. It was through three nested multiplex PCR rounds of slightly modified ARM-PCR that TCR beta libraries arose. Investigators reported that the first two PCR rounds, at around 10 cycles each, used TRBV1-TRBV30 forward primers with a C-beta reverse primer. TCRdb recomputed calls from the multiplex PCR reads with MiXCR, one row per CDR3 protein. The sample has approximately 120,000 distinct CDR3 sequences; 64% are singletons.

Points from the study as a whole: The study found a significantly higher top-250-clone fraction in tumors than in blood (p = 0.039). Tumor-adjacent and tumor-blood pairs showed less overlap than tumor region pairs. A small share of top clones, only about 8-24%, was found in all five tumor regions.

Sequencing was carried out using liver tumor tissue from sampling region 3. Documented subset: tumor region T3, left-lateral pole. The V gene is TRBV7-9, the J gene TRBJ2-7; D is uncertain. The TCR sequence derives from an older woman with primary liver carcinoma and hepatitis B virus infection. The CDR3 reads CATSPSYEQYF. DNA for the CDR3: TGTGCCACCAGCCCCTCCTACGAGCAGTACTTC.